This T cell receptor (beta chain) was sequenced during a study of pediatric ulcerative colitis (dated by TCRdb to between 2019 and 2020). In terms of the full investigation: Among the ulcerative colitis patients, about seven had pancolitis and two had left-sided colitis, and histology in every patient was consistent with ulcerative colitis. From eight or nine newly diagnosed, treatment-naive pediatric ulcerative colitis patients and four non-IBD control children, paired blood and rectal samples were collected. By Pediatric Ulcerative Colitis Activity Index, mild disease was classified in a couple of patients, moderate disease in several and acute severe colitis in three.

During colonoscopy, one to two rectal pinch biopsies were obtained for research purposes. No immunosuppressive medication had been given to the ulcerative colitis patients before the diagnostic colonoscopy. Before DNA was isolated, the rectal biopsies underwent proteinase K digestion. The Wizard kit (Promega) was used to extract genomic DNA from the blood and intestinal samples. Results and caveats for the whole study, not just this receptor: Features of the rectal repertoire distinguished controls, mild-moderate colitis patients and acute severe colitis patients, and in acute severe colitis, rectal diversity was reduced because of clonal expansions. Only four individuals were included in the healthy control group, which was small. Compared with controls, ulcerative colitis patients showed significantly higher autologous blood-rectal clonal overlap, a finding that suggests increased T cell trafficking to inflamed tissue. For technical reasons, the blood samples of two patients yielded substantially fewer templates, so those samples were excluded from the blood-rectal overlap analysis. Repertoires were derived from total lymphocyte DNA, so rare subsets such as regulatory T cells may have patterns not reflected. A couple of rectal CDR3 clonotypes were detected in all ulcerative colitis patients and were not detected in any of the controls. T cells from blood may have been included in the rectal pinch biopsies, particularly in patients with overt colitis.

Rearranged CDR3 beta regions were amplified from genomic DNA with multiplex V and J primers using the immunoSEQ TRB Survey service. To keep sequencing depth the same across samples, survey-level depth of up to 500,000 reads per sample was applied. The libraries were purified and pooled, then sequenced using Illumina technology. The authors processed their data as follows. Productive clonality, sample overlap, pairwise scatters, CDR3 beta length, V/D/J gene usage and productiveness were all assessed with the immunoSEQ online tools. Calculated diversity was the number of unique rearrangements divided by total templates times 100; Shannon and Simpson indices were also computed. Principal component analysis used the R prcomp function and ggbiplot package on Z-score normalized data. Morisita's index was used to measure clonal overlap between blood and rectum within each subject. In TCRdb, the immuneACCESS table is reduced to in-frame sequences with V and J assigned. These tables do not hold every clone; where another copy was compared, an unresolved V gene accounts for under half, and the others remain unexplained. V, J and clone size are those of that table, while D and trimming were read from the DNA. The sample table lists tens of thousands of clones, roughly 73% of them with a count of one. The ten largest clones add up to approximately 0.74% of the sample.

As for this clone: Its antigen has not been determined. No qualities accompany the bases; no much larger clone lies one base away.

This receptor was identified in a boy aged 5-17 years with moderate ulcerative colitis. Sequences were obtained from gut tissue.

The nucleotide sequence reads as follows: TGTGCCAGCAGTTACACCGTACAGGGGAACACTGAAGCTTTCTTT. Its amino acids are CASSYTVQGNTEAFF. The chain is made from TRBV6-6 and TRBJ1-1; the best D guess is TRBD1, with 6 bases matching. Cut back by 2 bases and 1 base, the V and J ends lie 11 bases apart. The CDR1 and CDR2 encoded by the germline V gene (reference sequence) are MNHNY and SVGAGI. The CDR3 sequence holds 15 residues, the cysteine and phenylalanine included. Only the CDR3 DNA is retained, 45 bases long and in frame from the first base.